This TCR beta chain came from a study of cytomegalovirus exposure and HLA in healthy donors. Study-level information: Approximately 180 million T cells yielded some 100 million unique TCR beta sequences, as an earlier analysis found. Early release data held 85 million to 95 million unique TCRs from HLA-typed donors. Notes on the study in general: Investigators reported approximately 150 TCR beta chains as tied to cytomegalovirus. What a later analysis reportedly showed was that an Asian-associated ancestry cluster had fewer N-insertions than the approximately 720-donor mean.

Primers: 60 Vbeta forward and 13 Jbeta reverse. Some clones are missing from TCRdb's copy, which holds only in-frame ones; the method was immunoSEQ multiplex PCR. The table shows some 180,000 clones, with 70% to 85% occurring only once. Remarks on this clone: Its antigen is still unknown.

This CDR3 contains 15 residues. Germline V gene data show CDR1 as LNHNV and CDR2 as YYDKDF (reference sequence). Trimming took 8 bases from V and 1 from J, leaving 17 bases between them. The sequencing input was PBMCs. The chain carries TRBV15 and TRBJ2-5; the D gene is possibly TRBD2 (6 bases). This receptor was taken from a man aged 35 to 55 in good health and CMV-seropositive. DNA of the CDR3: TGTGCCACCTTACCTATGGCGGGAAGCCAAGAGACCCAGTACTTC. It is translated as CATLPMAGSQETQYF.